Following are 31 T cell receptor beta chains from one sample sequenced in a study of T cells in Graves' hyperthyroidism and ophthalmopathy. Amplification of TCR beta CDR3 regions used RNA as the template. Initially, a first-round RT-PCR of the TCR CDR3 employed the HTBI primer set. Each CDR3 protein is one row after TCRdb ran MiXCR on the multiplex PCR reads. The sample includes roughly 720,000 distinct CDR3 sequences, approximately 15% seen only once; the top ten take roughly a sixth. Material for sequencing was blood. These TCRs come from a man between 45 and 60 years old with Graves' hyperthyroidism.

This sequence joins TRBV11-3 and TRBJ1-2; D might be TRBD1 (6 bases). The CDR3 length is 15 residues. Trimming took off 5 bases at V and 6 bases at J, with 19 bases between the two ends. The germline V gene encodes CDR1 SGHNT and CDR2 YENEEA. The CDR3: CASSPDHGRGNGYTF. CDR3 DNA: TGTGCCAGCAGCCCTGATCACGGCAGGGGTAATGGCTACACCTTC.

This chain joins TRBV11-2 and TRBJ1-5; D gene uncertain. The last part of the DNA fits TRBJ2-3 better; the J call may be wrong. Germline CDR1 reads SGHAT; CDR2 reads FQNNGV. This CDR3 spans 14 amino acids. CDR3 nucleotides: TGTGCCAGCAGCTTAGCAGGCGGCAATCAGCCCCAGTATTTT. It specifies CASSLAGGNQPQYF.

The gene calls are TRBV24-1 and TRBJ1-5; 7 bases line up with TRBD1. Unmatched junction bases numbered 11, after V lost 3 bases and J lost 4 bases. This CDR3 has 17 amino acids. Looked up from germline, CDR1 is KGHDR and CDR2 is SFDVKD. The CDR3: CATSDQKTGLVNQPQHF. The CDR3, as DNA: TGTGCCACCAGTGATCAAAAGACAGGGTTGGTAAATCAGCCCCAGCATTTT.

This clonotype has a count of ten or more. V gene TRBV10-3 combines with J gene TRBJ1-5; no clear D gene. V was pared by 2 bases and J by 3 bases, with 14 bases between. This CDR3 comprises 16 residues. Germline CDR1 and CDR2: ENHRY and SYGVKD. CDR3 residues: CAISERKSTTNQPQHF. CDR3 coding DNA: TGTGCCATCAGTGAGAGAAAATCAACCACCAATCAGCCCCAGCATTTT.

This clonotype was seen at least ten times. The CDR3 bases are TGTGCCAGCAGTGAACAGGGGGCCGGGCAGCCCCAGCATTTT. This encodes CASSEQGAGQPQHF. The V and J genes are TRBV2 and TRBJ1-5, with 8 bases lining up with TRBD1. After removal of 2 bases from V and 7 bases from J, the junction contained 4 bases not matched to a gene. This CDR3 spans 14 amino acids. Germline-derived CDR1 and CDR2 are SNHLY and FYNNEI.

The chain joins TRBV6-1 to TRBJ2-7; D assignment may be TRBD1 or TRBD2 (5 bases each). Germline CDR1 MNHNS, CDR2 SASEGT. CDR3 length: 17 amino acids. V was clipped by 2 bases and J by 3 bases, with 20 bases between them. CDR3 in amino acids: CASSENLSGTSFYEQYF. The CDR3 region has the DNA TGTGCCAGCAGTGAAAACCTATCCGGGACCTCCTTCTACGAGCAGTACTTC.

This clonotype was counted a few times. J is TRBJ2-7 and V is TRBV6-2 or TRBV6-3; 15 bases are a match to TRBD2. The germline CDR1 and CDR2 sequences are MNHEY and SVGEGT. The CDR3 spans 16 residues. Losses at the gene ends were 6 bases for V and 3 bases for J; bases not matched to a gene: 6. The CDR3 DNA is TGTGCCAGCAGCAGGACTAGCGGGAGGGCCCTCTACGAGCAGTACTTC. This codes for CASSRTSGRALYEQYF.

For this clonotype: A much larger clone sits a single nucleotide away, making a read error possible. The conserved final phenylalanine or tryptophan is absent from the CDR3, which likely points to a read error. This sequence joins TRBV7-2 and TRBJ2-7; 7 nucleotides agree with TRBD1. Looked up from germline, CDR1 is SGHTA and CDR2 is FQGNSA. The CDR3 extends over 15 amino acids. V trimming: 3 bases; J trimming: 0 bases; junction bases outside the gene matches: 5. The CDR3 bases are TGTGCCAGCAGCTTGTCCTGGGACAGCTCCTACGAGCAGTACTCC. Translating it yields CASSLSWDSSYEQYS.

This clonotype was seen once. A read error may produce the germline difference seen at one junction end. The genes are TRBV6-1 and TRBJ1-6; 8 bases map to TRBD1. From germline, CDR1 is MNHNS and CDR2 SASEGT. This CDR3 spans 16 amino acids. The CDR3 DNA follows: TGTGGCAGCAGCCCCCAGGGGGCAATTTTGGATTCACCCCTCCACTTT. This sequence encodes CGSSPQGAILDSPLHF.

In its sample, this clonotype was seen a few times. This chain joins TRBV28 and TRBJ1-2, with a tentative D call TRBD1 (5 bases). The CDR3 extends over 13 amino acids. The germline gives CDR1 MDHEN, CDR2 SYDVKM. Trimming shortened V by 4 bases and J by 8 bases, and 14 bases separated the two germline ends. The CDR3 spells CASSSGIRRGYTF. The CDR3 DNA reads TGTGCCAGCAGTTCAGGGATACGGAGGGGCTACACCTTC.

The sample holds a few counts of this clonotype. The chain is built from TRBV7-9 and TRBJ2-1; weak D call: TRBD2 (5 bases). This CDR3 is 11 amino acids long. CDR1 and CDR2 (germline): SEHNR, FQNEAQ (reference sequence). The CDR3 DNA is TGTGCTGCGGGCTCCTACAATGAGCAGTTCTTC. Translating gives CAAGSYNEQFF.

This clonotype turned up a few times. CDR3 region: CASSETFVQFF. The CDR3 bases are TGTGCCAGCAGTGAGACTTTCGTGCAGTTCTTC. The rearrangement uses TRBV25-1 and TRBJ2-1; unclear D gene. With 3 bases removed from V and 12 bases from J, the gap between germline ends came to 9 bases. CDR3 length: 11 residues. Germline CDR1 is MGHDK and CDR2 is SYGVNS.

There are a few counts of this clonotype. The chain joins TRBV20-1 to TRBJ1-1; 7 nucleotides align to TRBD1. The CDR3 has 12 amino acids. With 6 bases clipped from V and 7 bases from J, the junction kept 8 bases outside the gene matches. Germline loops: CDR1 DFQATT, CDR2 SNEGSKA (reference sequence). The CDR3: CSAQEGDSEAFF. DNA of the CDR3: TGCAGTGCCCAGGAGGGGGACAGTGAAGCTTTCTTT.

DNA of the CDR3: TGTGCCTGGAGGGCGGGCGTAAGCTCTGGAAACACCATATATTTT. It yields the protein CAWRAGVSSGNTIYF. The genes are TRBV30 and TRBJ1-3, with D uncertain. This CDR3 has 15 amino acids. Germline CDR1 reads GTSNPN; CDR2 reads SVGIG (reference sequence). V lost 3 bases, J lost 0 bases, and 12 bases lay in between. The full variable domain, with the rest looked up from reference TRBV30 and TRBJ1-3, is SQTIHQWPATLVQPVGSPLSLECTVEGTSNPNLYWYRQAAGRGLQLLFYSVGIGQISSEVPQNLSASRPQDRQFILSSKKLLLSDSGFYLCAWRAGVSSGNTIYFGEGSWLTVV.

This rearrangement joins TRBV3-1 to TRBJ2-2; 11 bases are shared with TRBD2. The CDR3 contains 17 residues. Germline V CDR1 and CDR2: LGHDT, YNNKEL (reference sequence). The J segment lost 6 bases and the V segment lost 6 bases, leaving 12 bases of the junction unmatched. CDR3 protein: CASSHSGRDGGSGELFF. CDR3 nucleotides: TGTGCCAGCAGTCATAGCGGGAGGGACGGGGGATCCGGGGAGCTGTTTTTT.

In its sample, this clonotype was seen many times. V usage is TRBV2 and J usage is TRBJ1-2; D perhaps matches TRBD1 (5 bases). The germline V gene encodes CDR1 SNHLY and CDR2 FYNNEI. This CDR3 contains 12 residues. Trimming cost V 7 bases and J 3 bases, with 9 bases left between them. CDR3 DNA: TGTGCCAGCACCAGGGAAGACTATGGCTACACCTTC. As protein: CASTREDYGYTF. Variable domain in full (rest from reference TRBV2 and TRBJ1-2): EPEVTQTPSHQVTQMGQEVILRCVPISNHLYFYWYRQILGQKVEFLVSFYNNEISEKSEIFDDQFSVERPDGSNFTLKIRSTKLEDSAMYFCASTREDYGYTFGSGTRLTVV.

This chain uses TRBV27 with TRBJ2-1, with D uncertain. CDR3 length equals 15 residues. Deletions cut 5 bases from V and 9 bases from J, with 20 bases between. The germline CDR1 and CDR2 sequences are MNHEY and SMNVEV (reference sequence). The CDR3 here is CASSARILVASEQFF. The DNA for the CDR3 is TGTGCCAGCAGTGCCCGGATCCTAGTAGCAAGTGAGCAGTTCTTC.

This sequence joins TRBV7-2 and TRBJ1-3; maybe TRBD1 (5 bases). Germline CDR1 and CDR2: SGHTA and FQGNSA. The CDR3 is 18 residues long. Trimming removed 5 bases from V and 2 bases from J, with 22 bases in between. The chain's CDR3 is CASSRAGGTVYTGNTIYF. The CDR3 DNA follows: TGTGCCAGCAGCCGAGCCGGGGGTACGGTTTATACTGGAAACACCATATATTTT.

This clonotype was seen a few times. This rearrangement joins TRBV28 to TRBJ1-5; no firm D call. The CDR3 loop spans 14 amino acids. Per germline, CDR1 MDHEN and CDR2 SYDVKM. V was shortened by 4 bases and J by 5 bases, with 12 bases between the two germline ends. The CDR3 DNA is TGTGCCAGCAGTTCACAGCACGACGATCAGCCCCAGCATTTT. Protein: CASSSQHDDQPQHF.

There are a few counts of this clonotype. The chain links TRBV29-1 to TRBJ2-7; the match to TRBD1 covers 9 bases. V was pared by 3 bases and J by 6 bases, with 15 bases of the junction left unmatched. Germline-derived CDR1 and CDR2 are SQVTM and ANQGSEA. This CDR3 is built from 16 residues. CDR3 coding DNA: TGCAGCGTTGAGAAGGATTATCGGACAGGGGTCTTCGAGCAGTACTTC. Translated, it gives CSVEKDYRTGVFEQYF.

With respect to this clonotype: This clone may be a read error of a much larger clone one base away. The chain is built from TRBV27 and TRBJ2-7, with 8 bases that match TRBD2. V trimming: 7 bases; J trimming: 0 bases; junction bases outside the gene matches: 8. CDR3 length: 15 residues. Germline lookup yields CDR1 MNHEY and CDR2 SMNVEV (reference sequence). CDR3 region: CASTGGSGGSYEQYF. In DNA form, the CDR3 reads TGTGCCAGCACCGGGGGAAGCGGGGGCTCCTACGAGCAGTACTTC.

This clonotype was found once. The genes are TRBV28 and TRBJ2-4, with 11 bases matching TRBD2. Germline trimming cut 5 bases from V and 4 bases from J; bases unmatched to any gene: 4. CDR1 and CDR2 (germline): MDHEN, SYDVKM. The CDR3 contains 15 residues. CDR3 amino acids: CASSVTSGVKNIQYF. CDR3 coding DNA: TGTGCCAGCAGTGTGACTAGCGGGGTTAAAAACATTCAGTACTTC.

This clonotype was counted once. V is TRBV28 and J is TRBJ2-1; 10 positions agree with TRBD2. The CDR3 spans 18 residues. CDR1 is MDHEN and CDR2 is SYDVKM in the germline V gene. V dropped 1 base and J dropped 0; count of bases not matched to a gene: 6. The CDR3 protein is CASSLLSLAGASYNEQFF. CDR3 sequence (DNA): TGTGCCAGCAGTTTATTATCGCTAGCGGGGGCCTCCTACAATGAGCAGTTCTTC.

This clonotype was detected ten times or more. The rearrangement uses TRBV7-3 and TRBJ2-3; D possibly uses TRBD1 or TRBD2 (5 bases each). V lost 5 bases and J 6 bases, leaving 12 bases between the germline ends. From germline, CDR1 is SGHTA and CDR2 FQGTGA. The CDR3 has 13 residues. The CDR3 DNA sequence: TGTGCCAGCAGCCTAGGGACCACGGATACGCAGTATTTT. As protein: CASSLGTTDTQYF.

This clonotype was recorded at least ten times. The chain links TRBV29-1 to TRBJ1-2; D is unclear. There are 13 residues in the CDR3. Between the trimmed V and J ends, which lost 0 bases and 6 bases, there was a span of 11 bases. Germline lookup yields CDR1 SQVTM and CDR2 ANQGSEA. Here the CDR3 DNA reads TGCAGCGTTGAAGAGGCAGAGAAGAATGGCTACACCTTC. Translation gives CSVEEAEKNGYTF.

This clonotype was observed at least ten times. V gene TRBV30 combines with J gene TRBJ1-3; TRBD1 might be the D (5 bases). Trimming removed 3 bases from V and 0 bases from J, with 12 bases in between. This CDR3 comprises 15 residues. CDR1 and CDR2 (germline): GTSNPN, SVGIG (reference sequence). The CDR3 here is CAWRPGPYSGNTIYF. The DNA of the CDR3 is TGTGCCTGGAGGCCAGGGCCATACTCTGGAAACACCATATATTTT.

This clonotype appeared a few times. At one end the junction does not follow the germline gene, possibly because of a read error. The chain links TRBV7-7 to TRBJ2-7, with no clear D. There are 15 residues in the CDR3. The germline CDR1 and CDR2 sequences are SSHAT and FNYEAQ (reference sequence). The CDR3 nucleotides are TGTGCTAGCAGCTCTGGCTACAGTCACTCCTACGAGCAGTACTTC. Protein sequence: CASSSGYSHSYEQYF.

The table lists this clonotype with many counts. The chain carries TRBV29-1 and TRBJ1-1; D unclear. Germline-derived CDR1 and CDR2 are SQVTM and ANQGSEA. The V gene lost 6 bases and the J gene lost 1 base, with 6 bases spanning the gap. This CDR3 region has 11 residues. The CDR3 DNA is TGCAGCGTGGGTAAGAACACTGAAGCTTTCTTT. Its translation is CSVGKNTEAFF. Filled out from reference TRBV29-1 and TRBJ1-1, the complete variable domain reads SAVISQKPSRDICQRGTSLTIQCQVDSQVTMMFWYRQQPGQSLTLIATANQGSEATYESGFVIDKFPISRPNLTFSTLTVSNMSPEDSSIYLCSVGKNTEAFFGQGTRLTVV.

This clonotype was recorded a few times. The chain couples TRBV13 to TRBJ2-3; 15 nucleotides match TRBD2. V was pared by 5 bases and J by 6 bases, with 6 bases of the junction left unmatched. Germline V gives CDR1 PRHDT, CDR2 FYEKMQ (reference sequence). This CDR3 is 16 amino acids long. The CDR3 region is CASSPGLAGGPDTQYF. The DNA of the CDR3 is TGTGCCAGCAGCCCTGGACTAGCGGGAGGGCCGGATACGCAGTATTTT.

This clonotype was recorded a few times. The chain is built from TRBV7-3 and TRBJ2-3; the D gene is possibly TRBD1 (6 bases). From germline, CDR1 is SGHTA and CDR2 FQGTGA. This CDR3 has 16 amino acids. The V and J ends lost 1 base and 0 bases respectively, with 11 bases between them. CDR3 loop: CASSLNPGHSTDTQYF. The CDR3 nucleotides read TGTGCCAGCAGCTTAAACCCGGGACACAGCACAGATACGCAGTATTTT.

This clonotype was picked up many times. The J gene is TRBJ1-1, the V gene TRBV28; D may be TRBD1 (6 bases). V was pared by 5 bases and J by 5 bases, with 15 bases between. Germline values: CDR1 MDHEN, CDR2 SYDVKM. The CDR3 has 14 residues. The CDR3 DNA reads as TGTGCCAGCAGTGCGGGGGGCGTTCGTACTGAAGCTTTCTTT. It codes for CASSAGGVRTEAFF. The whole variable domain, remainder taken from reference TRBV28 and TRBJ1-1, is DVKVTQSSRYLVKRTGEKVFLECVQDMDHENMFWYRQDPGLGLRLIYFSYDVKMKEKGDIPEGYSVSREKKERFSLILESASTNQTSMYLCASSAGGVRTEAFFGQGTRLTVV.